Reported below is one T cell receptor (beta chain). Its antigen is not known. This record comes from a study of chemoradiotherapy in HPV16-positive cancers. Background on the study: Candidate HPV-specific T-cell clones and common TCR motifs came from functional assays in a couple of HPV16-positive patients. Notes on the study in general: Only two HPV16-positive patients supplied the functional HPV-specificity definition. Candidate HPV-specific clones and E7-related TCR motifs grew in tumor during treatment.

Profiled with immunoSEQ multiplex PCR; TCRdb holds only in-frame clones, not every one. Of some 28,000 clones in the sample, more than 75% were seen once. Repertoires were sampled repeatedly during chemoradiotherapy. The material was blood, obtained from a patient who underwent chemoradiotherapy. This clonotype was obtained from a human donor with HPV-associated anogenital cancer.

In DNA, the CDR3 is TGTGCCAGCAGCCGGGACACCTACGAGCAGTACTTC. Amino acids: CASSRDTYEQYF. J is TRBJ2-7 and V is TRBV7-2, with a possible D match to TRBD1 (6 bases). The V gene's germline CDR1 is SGHTA and CDR2 FQGNSA. The V end was cut by 5 bases, the J end by 2 bases, with 7 bases between. The CDR3 covers 12 residues.